The entry below describes one TCR beta chain. The antigen remains undetermined. A much larger clone differs from this one at a single base, so this may be a read error. Primed by a sample-barcoded 5' primer and a J-beta primer mix, a second PCR proceeded for roughly 6 to 12 cycles. TCRdb re-called the 5' RACE reads with MiXCR, one entry per CDR3 protein. In the table there are 1,100,000 or so distinct CDR3 sequences, 45% of which are singletons. This entry is derived from a study of blood T cells in healthy people across ages. Study-level findings and limits: When one million T cells were used, diversity estimates were thought to be underestimates.

CDR1 is SQVTM, CDR2 ANQGSEA, per germline. Trimming took off 4 bases at V and 0 bases at J, with 10 bases between the two ends. This CDR3 region has 13 residues. The chain is built from TRBV29-1 and TRBJ2-7; possibly TRBD2 for D (5 bases). The sequence derives from a woman aged 55 to 70 in good health. Sample: blood. For the CDR3, the DNA is TGCAGCGTTGTCGCGGGCAGCTCCTACGAGCAGTACTTC. Amino acids: CSVVAGSSYEQYF.